This T cell receptor (beta chain) was observed in a study of cytomegalovirus exposure and HLA in healthy donors. Study conclusions and caveats: TCR beta V- and J-gene trimming, according to a later analysis, was linked to a missense DCLRE1C variant. Within the data, a cluster of highly shared sequence variants was likely a sequencing artifact. CMV serostatus stood as the only immune exposure information on hand. Excluded were some V segments that proved indistinguishable, including TRBV6-2 and TRBV6-3.

Of note for this clone: No antigen is known for it.

V dropped 4 bases and J dropped 2 bases, with 18 bases sitting between them. This CDR3 region has 16 residues. Germline CDR1 is SGHTS and CDR2 is YDEGEE. The PCR made use of 60 Vbeta and 13 Jbeta primers. Sequenced by immunoSEQ multiplex PCR; TCRdb stores in-frame clones only, minus some. The sample has fewer than 150,000 clones; 80% are singletons. Sequencing used PBMCs. This chain links TRBV5-8 with TRBJ1-1; perhaps TRBD1 as D (5 bases). The clonotype was recovered from a man between 40 and 49 years old in good health and CMV-seropositive. In DNA, the CDR3 is TGTGCCAGCAGCACCGGGACTCCGATTCATAACACTGAAGCTTTCTTT. It encodes CASSTGTPIHNTEAFF.